Each of the 9 T cell receptor beta chains below was sequenced from the same sample in a study of T cells in Graves' hyperthyroidism and ophthalmopathy (dated by TCRdb to 2018 to 2020). The library was prepared using multiplex PCR. The data were produced on an Illumina HiSeq 2000. TCR beta CDR3 regions were amplified from RNA transcripts. For the first round of RT-PCR on the TCR CDR3, the HTBI primer set was used together with the Qiagen OneStep RT-PCR kit. TCRdb applied fastp at Q25 and MiXCR to the public reads, then kept only in-frame beta chains. Rows merge per CDR3 protein into single entries with the most common DNA and genes. The sample contains under 800,000 distinct CDR3 sequences, 12% to 15% of them found a single time. The ten largest clones capture roughly 10% of the sample. The sequencing sample was made of blood. The receptors originated from a woman between 18 and 29 years old with Graves' hyperthyroidism.

The CDR3 spells CASSRLTDTRYGYTF. The CDR3 DNA reads TGCGCCAGCAGCCGTCTTACGGACACGCGCTATGGCTACACCTTC. This chain links TRBV4-1 with TRBJ1-2, with D possibly TRBD1 on 5 matching bases. The length of the CDR3 is 15 residues. The germline V gene has CDR1 MGHRA and CDR2 YSYEKL. Trimming cost V 4 bases and J 4 bases, with 16 bases left between them.

This sequence joins TRBV7-7 and TRBJ2-5, with D perhaps assigned TRBD1 or TRBD2 (5 bases each). Germline assignment: CDR1 SSHAT and CDR2 FNYEAQ (reference sequence). This CDR3 is built from 17 residues. V was clipped by 1 base and J by 5 bases, with 20 bases between them. The CDR3 sequence: CASSLGPLLSGTETQYF. The CDR3 DNA is TGTGCCAGCAGCTTAGGCCCCCTTTTATCAGGGACGGAGACCCAGTACTTC.

This clonotype was seen ten or more times. The J gene is TRBJ2-1, the V gene TRBV6-1; TRBD2 matches 7 bases. CDR3 length: 17 amino acids. Germline V lookup: CDR1 MNHNS, CDR2 SASEGT. The V segment lost 0 bases and the J segment 2 bases; nucleotides outside the gene matches: 7. The CDR3 loop reads CASSEASGGTTYNEQFF. The CDR3 region has the DNA TGTGCCAGCAGTGAAGCGTCCGGCGGGACTACCTACAATGAGCAGTTCTTC.

V gene TRBV5-1 combines with J gene TRBJ2-2; D is tentatively TRBD1 or TRBD2 (9 bases each). CDR1 is SGHRS and CDR2 is YFSETQ in the germline V gene. The CDR3 runs to 18 residues. V shed 0 bases and J shed 6 bases, with 21 bases lying between them. The CDR3 region has the DNA TGCGCCAGCAGCTTGGAAGGACAGGGGACTAGCTTCCCCGGGGAGCTGTTTTTT. Amino acid sequence: CASSLEGQGTSFPGELFF.

This clonotype was recorded at least ten times. For the CDR3, the DNA is TGTGCCAGCAGGAGGTCGGGGGGGCTTGCGAACACTGAAGCTTTCTTT. This gives the protein CASRRSGGLANTEAFF. The V gene is TRBV12-3 or TRBV12-4, the J gene TRBJ1-1; D is perhaps TRBD1 (6 bases). Trimming took off 6 bases at V and 1 base at J, with 18 bases between the two ends. This CDR3 is 16 amino acids long.

This clonotype has only a few counts. The chain has TRBV4-1 and TRBJ1-5, with D possibly being TRBD1 (5 bases). V was clipped by 4 bases and J by 4 bases, with 11 bases between them. Germline CDR1 reads MGHRA; CDR2 reads YSYEKL. This CDR3 contains 14 residues. CDR3 DNA: TGCGCCAGCAGCCGTTTGGGGCTTAATCAGCCCCAGCATTTT. Its translation: CASSRLGLNQPQHF.

This clonotype was picked up many times. The chain recombines TRBV20-1 with TRBJ2-1; D could derive from TRBD1 or TRBD2 (5 bases each). Germline assignment: CDR1 DFQATT and CDR2 SNEGSKA (reference sequence). Trimming left V 3 bases short and J 5 bases short, with 20 bases between. This CDR3 has 16 residues. The CDR3 bases are TGCAGTGCTAGGGCCCTTCCGGGGCCCATGGACAATGAGCAGTTCTTC. This gives the protein CSARALPGPMDNEQFF.

Ten or more counts support this clonotype. The chain is built from TRBV20-1 and TRBJ2-3; 9 nucleotides line up with TRBD1. J lost 5 bases, V lost 5 bases, and 11 bases had no gene match. This CDR3 is 15 amino acids long. Germline loops: CDR1 DFQATT, CDR2 SNEGSKA (reference sequence). Here the CDR3 reads CSAHRFGTGQDTQYF. DNA for the CDR3: TGCAGTGCTCACCGATTCGGGACAGGGCAAGATACGCAGTATTTT.

This clonotype has a handful of counts. V gene TRBV5-4 combines with J gene TRBJ2-5; D is unresolved. Trimming cost V 0 bases and J 5 bases, with 8 bases left between them. This CDR3 region has 13 residues. CDR1 and CDR2 from the germline V gene are SGHNT and YYREEE (reference sequence). This chain's CDR3 is CASSLDLVETQYF. In nucleotides, the CDR3 is TGTGCCAGCAGCTTGGATTTGGTCGAGACCCAGTACTTC.